This T cell receptor beta chain stems from a study of T cell responses to AZD1222 COVID-19 vaccine. The repertoire was sequenced with immunoSEQ multiplex PCR; TCRdb's copy has only in-frame clones and lacks some. Of some 150,000 clones listed, roughly 92% are singletons. Trimming took off 3 bases at V and 2 bases at J, with 10 bases between the two ends. The CDR3 totals 13 residues. Germline lookup yields CDR1 GTSNPN and CDR2 SVGIG (reference sequence). The V gene is TRBV30, the J gene TRBJ1-1, with D perhaps TRBD1 (6 bases). The TCR was taken from an adult in good health. Sequencing was performed on peripheral blood, taken on day 0 of AZD1222 vaccination. CDR3 sequence reads: CAWRQGANTEAFF. Written as DNA, the CDR3 is TGTGCCTGGAGACAGGGCGCTAACACTGAAGCTTTCTTT.